A selection of T cell receptor beta chains follows, all from one sample in a study of metastatic and nonmetastatic thyroid tumors. Through MiXCR, TCRdb re-clonotyped the PCR reads. In the table there are under 25,000 clones, around 28% of which are singletons. Specimen: blood. These receptors all come from a female donor with papillary thyroid cancer or a benign thyroid nodule (not recorded which). Some clones in this sample may be carry-over from other donors' samples. Each CDR3 is given with its conserved first and last residue. A D gene is named only where the DNA matches it firmly. Only some rows state a clone size, as once, few, many or a class for expanded clones.

J gene: TRBJ1-6
V gene: TRBV6-1
clone size: few
D gene: .
CDR3 DNA: TGTGTCATCAGTGATTTCTGGGTCAAGGGTTCACCCCTCCACTTT
CDR3 protein: CVISDFWVKGSPLHF

J gene: TRBJ1-1
V gene: TRBV7-7
clone size: many
D gene: TRBD1
CDR3 DNA: TGTGCTAGCAGCGCGGACAGGGCCACTGAAGCTTTCTTT
CDR3 protein: CASSADRATEAFF

J gene: TRBJ2-7
V gene: TRBV27
clone size: medium-sized
D gene: .
CDR3 DNA: TGTGCCAGCAGTTCCGGGCAGGGTAATCTCTACGAGCAGTACTTC
CDR3 protein: CASSSGQGNLYEQYF

J gene: TRBJ2-1
V gene: TRBV5-8
clone size: .
D gene: .
CDR3 DNA: TGTGCCAGCAGCTTGGAAGGGAACTACAATGAGCAGTTCTTC
CDR3 protein: CASSLEGNYNEQFF

J gene: TRBJ2-1
V gene: TRBV6-1
clone size: few
D gene: TRBD2
CDR3 DNA: TGTGCCACCCTCGCGGGACTAGCCAACAATGAGCAGTTCTTC
CDR3 protein: CATLAGLANNEQFF

J gene: TRBJ2-7
V gene: TRBV5-1
clone size: .
D gene: TRBD2
CDR3 DNA: TGCGCCAGCAGACGACTAGCGGGAGGCTCCTACGAGCAGTACTTC
CDR3 protein: CASRRLAGGSYEQYF

J gene: TRBJ1-2
V gene: TRBV9
clone size: many
D gene: .
CDR3 DNA: TGTGCCAGCAGCGTAGCTTCGCTATCCTATGGCTACACCTTC
CDR3 protein: CASSVASLSYGYTF

J gene: TRBJ2-2
V gene: TRBV5-1
clone size: .
D gene: .
CDR3 DNA: TGCGCCAGCAGCCTAATACAGAGAAGCGGGGAGCTGTTTTTT
CDR3 protein: CASSLIQRSGELFF

J gene: TRBJ1-1
V gene: TRBV27
clone size: .
D gene: .
CDR3 DNA: TGTGCCAGCAGTCCGTGGATGAACACTGAAGCTTTCTTT
CDR3 protein: CASSPWMNTEAFF

J gene: TRBJ2-3
V gene: TRBV20-1
clone size: .
D gene: TRBD1
CDR3 DNA: TGCAGTGCGGCTGACAGGGGAGGATCAGATACGCAGTATTTT
CDR3 protein: CSAADRGGSDTQYF

J gene: TRBJ2-3
V gene: TRBV6-4
clone size: .
D gene: TRBD1
CDR3 DNA: TGTGCCAGCAGTGATGGGACAGGGGAGGCAGATACGCAGTATTTT
CDR3 protein: CASSDGTGEADTQYF

J gene: TRBJ2-3
V gene: TRBV14
clone size: many
D gene: .
CDR3 DNA: TGTGCCAGCAGCCAGTCCCGGGGTACAGATACGCAGTATTTT
CDR3 protein: CASSQSRGTDTQYF

J gene: TRBJ2-5
V gene: TRBV11-2
clone size: .
D gene: .
CDR3 DNA: TGTGCCAGCAGCACGGGGACCTTCCAAGAGACCCAGTACTTC
CDR3 protein: CASSTGTFQETQYF

J gene: TRBJ2-1
V gene: TRBV6-5
clone size: .
D gene: TRBD2
CDR3 DNA: TGTGCCAGCAGTTACTCGAATCTAGCGGGGTCGATCAATGAGCAGTTCTTC
CDR3 protein: CASSYSNLAGSINEQFF

J gene: TRBJ2-1
V gene: TRBV20-1
clone size: many
D gene: TRBD2
CDR3 DNA: TGCAGTGCCCGACTAGCGGGAGAGAATGAGCAGTTCTTC
CDR3 protein: CSARLAGENEQFF

J gene: TRBJ2-7
V gene: TRBV11-1
clone size: .
D gene: TRBD2
CDR3 DNA: TGTGCCAGCAGCTTAGCGACTAGCGGGGCACCCTACGAGCAGTACTTC
CDR3 protein: CASSLATSGAPYEQYF

J gene: TRBJ2-3
V gene: TRBV7-2
clone size: many
D gene: .
CDR3 DNA: TGTGCCAGCAGCTTAACTTCAGATACGCAGTATTTT
CDR3 protein: CASSLTSDTQYF

J gene: TRBJ1-2
V gene: TRBV20-1
clone size: medium-sized
D gene: TRBD1
CDR3 DNA: TGCAGTGCCCAAGGGACAGGGGGCGCGTTGGGCTACACCTTC
CDR3 protein: CSAQGTGGALGYTF

J gene: TRBJ2-4
V gene: TRBV6-1
clone size: few
D gene: TRBD2
CDR3 DNA: TGTGCCAGCAGGACTAGCGGGAGGTCGTTCTTC
CDR3 protein: CASRTSGRSFF

J gene: TRBJ2-7
V gene: TRBV28
clone size: medium-sized
D gene: TRBD2
CDR3 DNA: TGTGCCAGCAGTCAAACTAGCGGGGGTACTTACGAGCAGTACTTC
CDR3 protein: CASSQTSGGTYEQYF

J gene: TRBJ2-3
V gene: TRBV28
clone size: medium-sized
D gene: .
CDR3 DNA: TGTGCCAGCAGTTGGGGGGCCCACACAGATACGCAGTATTTT
CDR3 protein: CASSWGAHTDTQYF

J gene: TRBJ1-5
V gene: TRBV20-1
clone size: .
D gene: .
CDR3 DNA: TGCAGTGCCGAGGACCTCGGGCCTCCCCAGCATTTT
CDR3 protein: CSAEDLGPPQHF

J gene: TRBJ2-5
V gene: TRBV12-3/TRBV12-4
clone size: many
D gene: TRBD2
CDR3 DNA: TGTGCCAGCAGTTTAGCGGGGACTAGCGGGAGTATGACCCAGTACTTC
CDR3 protein: CASSLAGTSGSMTQYF

J gene: TRBJ2-6
V gene: TRBV27
clone size: medium-sized
D gene: .
CDR3 DNA: TGTGCCAGCAGCCCCGGGGGATCTGGGGCCAACGTCCTGACTTTC
CDR3 protein: CASSPGGSGANVLTF

J gene: TRBJ2-5
V gene: TRBV6-1
clone size: medium-sized
D gene: TRBD1
CDR3 DNA: TGTGCCAGCAGTGAAGCGCTTCAGGGGGCGCAGACCCAGTACTTC
CDR3 protein: CASSEALQGAQTQYF

J gene: TRBJ1-1
V gene: TRBV18
clone size: .
D gene: .
CDR3 DNA: TGTGCCAGCCGGACCTGGTCAGGGGAAGACACTGAAGCTTTCTTT
CDR3 protein: CASRTWSGEDTEAFF

J gene: TRBJ1-1
V gene: TRBV20-1
clone size: .
D gene: .
CDR3 DNA: TGCAGTGCTAGCCCAGGGATGATGAACACTGAAGCTTTCTTT
CDR3 protein: CSASPGMMNTEAFF

J gene: TRBJ2-7
V gene: TRBV6-2/TRBV6-3
clone size: few
D gene: .
CDR3 DNA: TGTGCCACACTATGGTCGGGGAGCCTCTACGAGCAGTACTTC
CDR3 protein: CATLWSGSLYEQYF

J gene: TRBJ2-7
V gene: TRBV5-1
clone size: .
D gene: TRBD2
CDR3 DNA: TGCGCCAGCAGCTTGGCTGGCGGGAGTGCCTACGAGCAGTACTTC
CDR3 protein: CASSLAGGSAYEQYF

J gene: TRBJ2-7
V gene: TRBV9
clone size: many
D gene: TRBD2
CDR3 DNA: TGTGCCAGCAGCACGAGCGGGACTAGTAGCGAGCAGTACTTC
CDR3 protein: CASSTSGTSSEQYF

J gene: TRBJ2-7
V gene: TRBV11-2
clone size: .
D gene: TRBD2
CDR3 DNA: TGTGCCAGCAGCCCACTAAGGTCATCGGCCGGGACTAGCGACGAGCAGTACTTC
CDR3 protein: CASSPLRSSAGTSDEQYF

J gene: TRBJ2-2
V gene: TRBV7-8
clone size: .
D gene: TRBD2
CDR3 DNA: TGTGCCAGCCCAAAGTCTGCAGCGGGAGCTGGCACCGGTGAGCCGTTTTTT
CDR3 protein: CASPKSAAGAGTGEPFF

J gene: TRBJ2-2
V gene: TRBV30
clone size: .
D gene: TRBD1
CDR3 DNA: TGTGCCTGGAGCCCGGGACAGGGATTCGGGGAGCTGTTTTTT
CDR3 protein: CAWSPGQGFGELFF

J gene: TRBJ2-5
V gene: TRBV6-2/TRBV6-3
clone size: many
D gene: .
CDR3 DNA: TGTGCCAGCAGTCAGGCCGGGGCAGAAGAGAACACCCAGTACTTC
CDR3 protein: CASSQAGAEENTQYF

J gene: TRBJ1-2
V gene: TRBV28
clone size: .
D gene: .
CDR3 DNA: TGTGCCAGCAGCCTCGACGGAACCGCTTATGGCTACACCTTC
CDR3 protein: CASSLDGTAYGYTF

J gene: TRBJ2-7
V gene: TRBV29-1
clone size: few
D gene: .
CDR3 DNA: TGCAGCGTTTCTCCCCCTCCTCACTACGAGCAGTACTTC
CDR3 protein: CSVSPPPHYEQYF

J gene: TRBJ1-1
V gene: TRBV6-1
clone size: few
D gene: .
CDR3 DNA: TGTGCCAGCAGTAGCTTGTGGGTCTTTAACACTGAAGCTTTCTTT
CDR3 protein: CASSSLWVFNTEAFF

J gene: TRBJ2-3
V gene: TRBV20-1
clone size: once
D gene: .
CDR3 DNA: TGCAGTGCAAGTAGCACAGATACGCAGTATTTT
CDR3 protein: CSASSTDTQYF

J gene: TRBJ2-5
V gene: TRBV6-5
clone size: .
D gene: .
CDR3 DNA: TGTGCCAGCAGTTGGGGTGGGGCAGGGAAAGAGACCCAGTACTTC
CDR3 protein: CASSWGGAGKETQYF

J gene: TRBJ2-7
V gene: TRBV27
clone size: .
D gene: .
CDR3 DNA: TGTGCCAGCAGCCGGACTCGGTCCTACGAGCAGTACTTC
CDR3 protein: CASSRTRSYEQYF

J gene: TRBJ1-4
V gene: TRBV2
clone size: few
D gene: .
CDR3 DNA: TGTGCCAGCGGTAGGGGGAGCGAAAAACTGTTTTTT
CDR3 protein: CASGRGSEKLFF